Below are 19 T cell receptor beta chains sequenced from a single sample in a study of T-cell reconstitution after alpha-beta-depleted transplantation in children. For TCRbeta, the library was prepared with unique molecular identifiers. MiXCR, applied by TCRdb to the PCR reads, yields one record per CDR3 protein. This sample has around 400,000 distinct CDR3 sequences; about a fifth occur once, and the top ten carry around 3.9%. The starting material was PBMCs from the stem cell graft donor, obtained from the stem cell graft. The source is a human donor who donated a stem cell graft to a child with acute myeloid leukemia.

This clonotype has more than one count but fewer than ten. This chain links TRBV18 with TRBJ2-7, with TRBD2 matching over 9 bases. Germline assignment: CDR1 KGHSH and CDR2 LQKENI. With V trimmed by 0 bases and J by 5 bases, 8 bases remained unmatched. The CDR3 extends over 16 amino acids. In DNA, the CDR3 is TGTGCCAGCTCACCACCGACAGCGGGAGGAGGAAACGAGCAGTACTTC. Protein sequence: CASSPPTAGGGNEQYF.

The rearrangement joins TRBV7-6 to TRBJ2-2, with 7 bases lining up with TRBD1. V shed 4 bases, J shed 3 bases, and the junction held 5 bases outside the gene matches. The CDR3 covers 15 residues. Germline V CDR1 and CDR2: SGHVS, FNYEAQ. CDR3: CASSSPGQHTGELFF. The CDR3 DNA reads TGTGCCAGCAGCTCTCCGGGACAGCACACCGGGGAGCTGTTTTTT. Based on the CDR3 plus reference TRBV7-6 and TRBJ2-2, the full variable domain is GAGVSQSPRYKVTKRGQDVALRCDPISGHVSLYWYRQALGQGPEFLTYFNYEAQQDKSGLPNDRFSAERPEGSISTLTIQRTEQRDSAMYRCASSSPGQHTGELFFGEGSRLTVL.

This chain joins TRBV11-2 and TRBJ2-7; TRBD1 matches at 10 bases. This CDR3 is built from 16 residues. V shed 5 bases, J shed 6 bases, and the junction held 13 bases outside the gene matches. Germline CDR1 is SGHAT and CDR2 is FQNNGV. The chain's CDR3 is CASSQAPGQGSSEQYF. The DNA for the CDR3 is TGTGCCAGCAGCCAAGCTCCGGGACAGGGGTCTAGCGAGCAGTACTTC.

The chain carries TRBV3-1 and TRBJ2-1, with no clear D. Germline CDR1 LGHDT, CDR2 YNNKEL (reference sequence). V dropped 3 bases and J dropped 9 bases, with 6 bases sitting between them. This CDR3 is built from 11 residues. In DNA, the CDR3 is TGTGCCAGCAGCCAGTCTGGTGAGCAGTTCTTC. It translates to CASSQSGEQFF.

The chain couples TRBV4-2 to TRBJ2-1; 13 bases line up with TRBD2. Germline CDR1 is LGHNA and CDR2 is YNFKEQ. There are 16 residues in the CDR3. V lost 2 bases, J lost 8 bases, and 6 bases stayed unmatched. The CDR3 DNA is TGTGCCAGCAGCCAAAGGACTAGCGGGAGTACCCATGAGCAGTTCTTC. This gives the protein CASSQRTSGSTHEQFF.

In this sample, this clonotype turned up many times. The V and J genes are TRBV29-1 and TRBJ1-1; 7 positions match TRBD1. Per the germline V gene, CDR1 is SQVTM and CDR2 is ANQGSEA. The CDR3 covers 16 residues. The V gene end was trimmed by 2 bases and the J gene end by 5 bases; junction bases not matched to a gene: 14. CDR3 region: CSVEPESTGDGTEAFF. In DNA form, the CDR3 reads TGCAGCGTTGAACCCGAATCAACAGGGGATGGAACTGAAGCTTTCTTT.

The gene calls are TRBV12-3 or TRBV12-4 and TRBJ2-1; no firm D call. The CDR3 covers 12 residues. Trimming shortened V by 6 bases and J by 8 bases, and 11 bases separated the two germline ends. CDR3 sequence reads: CASRGAWDEQFF. The CDR3 bases are TGTGCCAGCAGGGGCGCGTGGGATGAGCAGTTCTTC.

The table lists this clonotype with many counts. V and J are TRBV20-1 and TRBJ2-3, with 8 bases that match TRBD2. V was pared by 5 bases and J by 2 bases, with 12 bases of the junction left unmatched. Germline assignment: CDR1 DFQATT and CDR2 SNEGSKA (reference sequence). The CDR3 sequence is 16 residues long. The DNA of the CDR3 is TGCAGTGCTTCCTTACCGGGAGGGCCGCCCACAGATACGCAGTATTTT. Encoded protein: CSASLPGGPPTDTQYF.

This chain uses TRBV5-1 with TRBJ2-7, with D possibly matching TRBD2 (5 bases). Trimming shortened V by 0 bases and J by 3 bases, and 13 bases separated the two germline ends. Per the germline V gene, CDR1 is SGHRS and CDR2 is YFSETQ. The CDR3 covers 15 residues. For the CDR3, the DNA is TGCGCCAGCAGCTTGGCAACCCCGGGGTACTACGAGCAGTACTTC. Its protein product is CASSLATPGYYEQYF.

The chain recombines TRBV15 with TRBJ1-1; 8 bases agree with TRBD1. With 1 base clipped from V and 7 bases from J, the junction kept 5 bases outside the gene matches. Germline CDR1 reads LNHNV; CDR2 reads YYDKDF (reference sequence). This CDR3 spans 14 amino acids. CDR3 sequence (DNA): TGTGCCACCAGCAGAGGGACAGGGTCAATTGAAGCTTTCTTT. This gives the protein CATSRGTGSIEAFF.

The J gene is TRBJ2-1, the V gene TRBV12-3 or TRBV12-4; 8 bases line up with TRBD2. The CDR3 is 17 amino acids. V was pared by 2 bases and J by 5 bases, with 11 bases of the junction left unmatched. The CDR3 loop reads CASSLSLAGGAHNEQFF. The CDR3 coding sequence is TGTGCCAGCAGTTTAAGTCTCGCGGGAGGAGCCCACAATGAGCAGTTCTTC.

The chain carries TRBV5-1 and TRBJ1-5; the match to TRBD1 covers 8 bases. The CDR3 runs 14 residues. The V gene end was trimmed by 0 bases and the J gene end by 7 bases; junction bases not matched to a gene: 3. From germline, CDR1 is SGHRS and CDR2 YFSETQ. CDR3 sequence: CASSLETGEQPQHF. The CDR3 bases are TGCGCCAGCAGCTTGGAGACAGGGGAACAGCCCCAGCATTTT.

This clonotype has a count of ten or more. The rearrangement joins TRBV9 to TRBJ2-5; TRBD2 matches at 9 bases. Germline V lookup: CDR1 SGDLS, CDR2 YYNGEE. This CDR3 has 16 residues. J lost 7 bases, V lost 0 bases, and 10 bases had no gene match. This chain's CDR3 is CASSVDPAGGRGTQYF. CDR3 in DNA: TGTGCCAGCAGCGTAGATCCAGCGGGAGGCCGGGGGACCCAGTACTTC.

The sample holds many counts of this clonotype. The V gene is TRBV6-6, the J gene TRBJ2-5; D remains unclear. CDR3 length: 12 residues. The germline V and J ends were trimmed by 2 bases and 5 bases, with 6 bases remaining between them. The germline V gene encodes CDR1 MNHNY and CDR2 SVGAGI (reference sequence). CDR3 region: CASSYRAETQYF. Written as DNA, the CDR3 is TGTGCCAGCAGTTACCGGGCGGAGACCCAGTACTTC.

This clonotype has ten or more counts. This chain joins TRBV12-3 or TRBV12-4 and TRBJ2-1, with D hard to call. CDR3 length: 11 residues. Trimming pared 6 bases from V and 8 bases from J, leaving 8 bases between. CDR3 region: CASSLVYEQFF. CDR3 DNA sequence: TGTGCCAGCAGCCTAGTGTATGAGCAGTTCTTC.

This clonotype has just a few counts. The chain combines TRBV6-5 with TRBJ2-5; D not resolved. The germline V and J ends were trimmed by 0 bases and 5 bases, with 10 bases remaining between them. CDR3 length: 14 amino acids. The germline V gene encodes CDR1 MNHEY and CDR2 SVGAGI. The CDR3 bases are TGTGCCAGCAGTTACTCGCGTGATGGTGAGACCCAGTACTTC. Its translation is CASSYSRDGETQYF.

This clonotype was counted at least ten times. The chain employs TRBV7-9 and TRBJ1-4; a weak D match, TRBD1 (5 bases). The CDR3 spans 16 residues. Between the trimmed V and J ends, which lost 4 bases and 0 bases, there was a span of 12 bases. CDR1 is SEHNR, CDR2 FQNEAQ, per germline (reference sequence). The CDR3, as DNA: TGTGCCAGCAGCTACGGCCGACAGACAACTAATGAAAAACTGTTTTTT. Translated, it gives CASSYGRQTTNEKLFF.

The chain couples TRBV7-2 to TRBJ2-5; 7 bases agree with TRBD1. CDR1 is SGHTA and CDR2 is FQGNSA in the germline V gene. J lost 5 bases, V lost 1 base, and 13 bases had no gene match. The CDR3 totals 17 residues. CDR3 protein: CASSLVGQAGILETQYF. For the CDR3, the DNA is TGTGCCAGCAGCTTAGTTGGACAGGCCGGCATTCTGGAGACCCAGTACTTC. The entire variable domain, with the rest obtained from reference TRBV7-2 and TRBJ2-5, is as follows: GAGVSQSPSNKVTEKGKDVELRCDPISGHTALYWYRQSLGQGLEFLIYFQGNSAPDKSGLPSDRFSAERTGGSVSTLTIQRTQQEDSAVYLCASSLVGQAGILETQYFGPGTRLLVL.

This clonotype was counted only a few times. This sequence joins TRBV24-1 and TRBJ2-3; D perhaps matches TRBD2 (5 bases). V lost 9 bases and J 2 bases, leaving 14 bases between the germline ends. CDR1 KGHDR and CDR2 SFDVKD come from the germline V gene. This CDR3 is built from 14 residues. This chain's CDR3 is CATLLWEPTDTQYF. CDR3 sequence (DNA): TGTGCCACCTTACTGTGGGAGCCCACAGATACGCAGTATTTT.